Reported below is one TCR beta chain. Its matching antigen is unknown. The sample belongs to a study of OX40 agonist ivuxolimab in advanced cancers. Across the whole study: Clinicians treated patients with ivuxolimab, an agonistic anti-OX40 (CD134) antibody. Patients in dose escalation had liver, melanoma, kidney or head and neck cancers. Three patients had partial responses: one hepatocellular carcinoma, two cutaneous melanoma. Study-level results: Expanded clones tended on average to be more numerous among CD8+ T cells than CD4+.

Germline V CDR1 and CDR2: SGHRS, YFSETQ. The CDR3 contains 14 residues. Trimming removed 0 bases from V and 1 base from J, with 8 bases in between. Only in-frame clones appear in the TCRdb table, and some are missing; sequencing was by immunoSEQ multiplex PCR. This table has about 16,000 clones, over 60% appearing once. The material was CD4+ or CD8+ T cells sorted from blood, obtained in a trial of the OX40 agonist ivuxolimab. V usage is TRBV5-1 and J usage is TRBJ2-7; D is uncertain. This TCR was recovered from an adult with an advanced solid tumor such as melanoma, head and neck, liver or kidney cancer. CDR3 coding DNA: TGCGCCAGCAGCTTGGCAGGTGCGTCCTACGAGCAGTACTTC. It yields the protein CASSLAGASYEQYF.